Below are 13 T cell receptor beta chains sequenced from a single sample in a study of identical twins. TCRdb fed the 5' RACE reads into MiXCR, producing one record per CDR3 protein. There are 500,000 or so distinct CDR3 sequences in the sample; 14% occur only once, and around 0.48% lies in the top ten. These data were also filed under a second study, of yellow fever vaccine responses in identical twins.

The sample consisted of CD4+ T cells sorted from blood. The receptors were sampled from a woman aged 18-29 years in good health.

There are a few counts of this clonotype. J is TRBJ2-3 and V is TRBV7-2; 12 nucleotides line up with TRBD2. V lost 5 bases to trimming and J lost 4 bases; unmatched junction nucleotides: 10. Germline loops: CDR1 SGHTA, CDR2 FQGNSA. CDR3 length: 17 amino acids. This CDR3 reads CASSRGLAGSSADTQYF. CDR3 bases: TGTGCCAGCAGCCGGGGACTAGCGGGTAGTTCGGCAGATACGCAGTATTTT.

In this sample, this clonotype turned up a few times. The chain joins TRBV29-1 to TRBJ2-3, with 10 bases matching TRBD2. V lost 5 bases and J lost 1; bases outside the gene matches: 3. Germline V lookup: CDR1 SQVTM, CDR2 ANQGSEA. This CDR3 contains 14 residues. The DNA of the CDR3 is TGCAGCGTTAATAGCGGGGGGCGCACAGATACGCAGTATTTT. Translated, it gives CSVNSGGRTDTQYF.

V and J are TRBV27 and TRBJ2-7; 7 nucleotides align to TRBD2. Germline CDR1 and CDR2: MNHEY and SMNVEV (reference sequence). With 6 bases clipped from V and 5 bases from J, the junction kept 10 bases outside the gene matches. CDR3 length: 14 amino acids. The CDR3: CASRSSGSPDEQYF. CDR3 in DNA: TGTGCCAGCAGGTCTAGCGGCTCGCCCGACGAGCAGTACTTC.

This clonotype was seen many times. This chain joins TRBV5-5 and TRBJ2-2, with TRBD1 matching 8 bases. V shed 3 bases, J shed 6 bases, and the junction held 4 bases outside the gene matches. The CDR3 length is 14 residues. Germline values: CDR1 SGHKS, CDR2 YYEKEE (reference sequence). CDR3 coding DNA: TGTGCCAGCAGCTCGCTCAGGGGGCCCGGGGAGCTGTTTTTT. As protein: CASSSLRGPGELFF.

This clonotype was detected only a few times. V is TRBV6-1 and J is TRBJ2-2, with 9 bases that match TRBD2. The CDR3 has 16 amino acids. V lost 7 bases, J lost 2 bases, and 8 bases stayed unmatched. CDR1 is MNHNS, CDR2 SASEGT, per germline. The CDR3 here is CASINGGGANTGELFF. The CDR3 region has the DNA TGTGCCAGCATCAACGGCGGGGGGGCCAACACCGGGGAGCTGTTTTTT.

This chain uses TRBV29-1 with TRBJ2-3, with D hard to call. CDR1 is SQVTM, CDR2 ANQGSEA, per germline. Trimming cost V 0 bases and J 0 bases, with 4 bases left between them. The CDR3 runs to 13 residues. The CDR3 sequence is CSVEDTSTDTQYF. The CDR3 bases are TGCAGCGTTGAAGATACGAGCACAGATACGCAGTATTTT.

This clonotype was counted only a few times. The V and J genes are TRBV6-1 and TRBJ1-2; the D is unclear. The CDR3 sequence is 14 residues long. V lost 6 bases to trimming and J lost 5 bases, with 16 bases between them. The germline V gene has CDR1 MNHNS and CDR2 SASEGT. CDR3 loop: CASRDTTAGYGYTF. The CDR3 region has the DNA TGTGCCAGCAGAGACACGACGGCCGGTTATGGCTACACCTTC.

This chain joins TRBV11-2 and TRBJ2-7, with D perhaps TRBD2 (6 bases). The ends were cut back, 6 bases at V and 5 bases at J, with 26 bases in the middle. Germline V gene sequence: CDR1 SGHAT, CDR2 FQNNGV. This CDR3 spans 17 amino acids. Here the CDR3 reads CASRLGTRTGTPDEQYF. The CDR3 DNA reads TGTGCCAGCAGATTGGGGACGAGGACCGGGACTCCAGACGAGCAGTACTTC.

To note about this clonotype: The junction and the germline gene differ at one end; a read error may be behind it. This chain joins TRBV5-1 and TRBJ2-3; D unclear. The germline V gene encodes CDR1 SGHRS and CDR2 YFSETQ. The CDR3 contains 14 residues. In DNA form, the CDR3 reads TGCGCCGGCAGCTTGGGTGGATACACAGATACGCAGTATTTT. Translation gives CAGSLGGYTDTQYF.

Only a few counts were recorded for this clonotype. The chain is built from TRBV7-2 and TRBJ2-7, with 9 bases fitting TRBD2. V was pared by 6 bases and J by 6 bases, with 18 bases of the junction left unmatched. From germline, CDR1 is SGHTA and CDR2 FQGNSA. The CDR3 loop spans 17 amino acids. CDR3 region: CASRRESSWTSVGEQYF. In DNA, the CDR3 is TGTGCCAGCAGACGGGAGTCTTCTTGGACTAGCGTGGGCGAGCAGTACTTC.

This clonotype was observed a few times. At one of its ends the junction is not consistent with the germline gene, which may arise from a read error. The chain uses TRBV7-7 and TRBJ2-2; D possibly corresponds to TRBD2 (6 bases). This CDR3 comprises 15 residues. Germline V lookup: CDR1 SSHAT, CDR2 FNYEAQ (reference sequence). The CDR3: CASSAREANTGELFF. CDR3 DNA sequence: TGTGCTAGCAGCGCCAGGGAGGCGAACACCGGGGAGCTGTTTTTT.

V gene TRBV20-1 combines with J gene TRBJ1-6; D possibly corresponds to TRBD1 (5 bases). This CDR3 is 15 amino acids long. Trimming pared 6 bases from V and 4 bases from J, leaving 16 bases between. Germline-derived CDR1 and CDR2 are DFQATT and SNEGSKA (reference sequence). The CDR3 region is CSAKGPVLYNSPLHF. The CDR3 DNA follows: TGCAGTGCCAAGGGGCCGGTTCTTTATAATTCACCCCTCCACTTT.

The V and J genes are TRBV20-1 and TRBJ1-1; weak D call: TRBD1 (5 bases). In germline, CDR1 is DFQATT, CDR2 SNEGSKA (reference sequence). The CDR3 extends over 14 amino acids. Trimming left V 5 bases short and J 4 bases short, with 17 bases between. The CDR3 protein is CSAGARQGSTEAFF. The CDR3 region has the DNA TGCAGTGCTGGGGCCAGGCAGGGTAGCACTGAAGCTTTCTTT.